This T cell receptor beta chain was obtained from a study of cytomegalovirus exposure and HLA in healthy donors. General study results and limits: 150 or so TCR beta chains were listed as cytomegalovirus-associated. V- and J-gene trimming of TCR beta was linked (in a later analysis) to a missense DCLRE1C variant.

Donors consisted of healthy bone marrow donors. CDR3 size: 15 residues. CDR1 is SGHRS and CDR2 is YFSETQ in the germline V gene. The trim removed 3 bases at V and 7 bases at J, leaving 6 bases unmatched. PCR amplification relied on 60 Vbeta primers (plus 13 Jbeta primers). Sequencing used immunoSEQ multiplex PCR; TCRdb keeps in-frame clones, though not all of them. The sample lists some 120,000 clones, less than 85% occurring once. A remark on this clone: Its cognate antigen is unknown.

Input material: PBMCs. This receptor was obtained from a woman between 40 and 50 years old in good health and CMV-seropositive. The genes are TRBV5-1 and TRBJ2-1; TRBD1 matches at 11 bases. The CDR3, as DNA: TGCGCCAGCAGCTCCGGGACAGGGGGAAGGAATGAGCAGTTCTTC. This gives the protein CASSSGTGGRNEQFF.